Below are 32 T cell receptor beta chains sequenced from a single sample in a study of tumor and adjacent non-tumor tissue in lung cancer. The library came from three nested PCR rounds adapted from ARM-PCR protocols. TCRdb redid the calling of the multiplex PCR reads with MiXCR, one entry per CDR3 protein. This sample carries roughly 48,000 distinct CDR3 sequences, more than 55% of them seen once, and the ten largest clones take approximately 30%. No cell sorting was done before RNA was extracted from the tissue. The normal lung tissue was taken more than 3 cm from the tumor edge. Sequenced: distant non-tumor lung tissue. All receptors derive from a woman aged 70-85 years with non-small cell lung cancer.

About this clonotype: Just one base apart from a much larger clone, this may be a read error. The rearrangement uses TRBV5-8 and TRBJ2-2; a weak D match, TRBD2 (6 bases). The V and J ends lost 5 bases and 0 bases respectively, with 14 bases between them. This CDR3 region has 16 residues. Germline V gene sequence: CDR1 SGHTS, CDR2 YDEGEE. The CDR3 here is CASRGRFRANTGELFF. The CDR3 DNA follows: TGTGCCAGCAGGGGGAGGTTTAGGGCGAACACCGGGGAGCTGTTTTTT.

This clonotype was counted ten times or more. The chain recombines TRBV5-5 with TRBJ2-7; 8 bases agree with TRBD1. V was clipped by 3 bases and J by 3 bases; unmatched bases: 5. The CDR3 loop spans 14 amino acids. The germline V gene has CDR1 SGHKS and CDR2 YYEKEE (reference sequence). CDR3 DNA sequence: TGTGCCAGCAGCTCGGACAGGGCTGACTACGAGCAGTACTTC. Its protein product is CASSSDRADYEQYF.

Details on this clonotype: At one boundary the junction diverges from the germline segment, which might be a read error. The gene calls are TRBV24-1 and TRBJ2-7; TRBD2 matches at 7 bases. The V gene's germline CDR1 is KGHDR and CDR2 SFDVKD. CDR3 length: 16 amino acids. The CDR3, as DNA: TGTGGCACCAGTGACCCGCGAGCGGGAACGATCTACGAGCAGTACTTC. Residues: CGTSDPRAGTIYEQYF.

On this clonotype itself: One end of the junction does not line up with germline, which may come from a read error. The chain employs TRBV29-1 and TRBJ2-5; D unresolved. The DNA end is a closer match to TRBJ2-1, so the J assignment may be wrong. Germline loops: CDR1 SQVTM, CDR2 ANQGSEA. The CDR3 totals 13 residues. The DNA for the CDR3 is TGCATCGTTGAAGTTCTCCCACAAGAGACCCAGTTCTTC. It is translated as CIVEVLPQETQFF.

This clonotype is medium-sized in the sample. CDR3 region: CSVVAGQETQYF. The CDR3 nucleotides are TGCAGCGTTGTGGCAGGACAAGAGACCCAGTACTTC. The chain joins TRBV29-1 to TRBJ2-5; D not resolved. V lost 4 bases and J lost 2, with 8 bases in between. This CDR3 contains 12 residues. Germline V gene data show CDR1 as SQVTM and CDR2 as ANQGSEA.

This clonotype has more than one count but fewer than ten. This rearrangement joins TRBV21-1 to TRBJ2-2; TRBD1 was called by the table and not checked on the DNA. TRBV21-1 corresponds to a pseudogene. This CDR3 contains 18 residues. The DNA of the CDR3 is TGTGCCAGCAGCACCTTCTCCGGGACCTCGAATGAATCCGGGGAGCTGTTTTTT. It codes for CASSTFSGTSNESGELFF.

Many counts were recorded for this clonotype. With a much larger clone just one base away, this may be a read error. The CDR3 nucleotides are TGCAGCGTTGACCTCTCCGGGACTGTGGGCTCCTACGGGCAGTACTTC. Translation gives CSVDLSGTVGSYGQYF. The chain recombines TRBV29-1 with TRBJ2-7; perhaps TRBD2 as D (6 bases). In germline, CDR1 is SQVTM, CDR2 ANQGSEA. CDR3 length: 16 amino acids.

This clonotype was counted once. The junction differs from germline at one of its ends, possibly a read error. This chain joins TRBV29-1 and TRBJ2-2; D possibly uses TRBD1 or TRBD2 (5 bases each). This CDR3 has 15 amino acids. Germline CDR1 reads SQVTM; CDR2 reads ANQGSEA. For the CDR3, the DNA is TGCAGCACTCAAGAAGACAGTCTTTCTGCCGGGGAGCTGCTTTTT. This codes for CSTQEDSLSAGELLF.

Comment on this clonotype: No conserved phenylalanine or tryptophan is present at the end of the CDR3, so a read error is the likely explanation. No DNA is shown, since the ends of the CDR3 on it are uncertain; the CDR3 is the one TCRdb lists. This rearrangement joins TRBV29-1 to TRBJ1-1. The CDR3 extends over 12 residues, inclusive of both ends. CDR1 is SQVTM, CDR2 ANQGSEA, per germline. CDR3: CSVEDLADEALS.

Note on this clonotype: The CDR3 does not close with the conserved phenylalanine or tryptophan, likely indicating a read error. The chain uses TRBV29-1 and TRBJ2-7; either TRBD1 or TRBD2 may supply D (5 bases each). CDR3 length equals 15 residues. The germline CDR1 and CDR2 sequences are SQVTM and ANQGSEA. The chain's CDR3 is CSVVLGESLSYEQYS. The CDR3 nucleotides read TGTAGCGTGGTCCTAGGGGAGTCCCTATCCTACGAGCAGTACTCC.

The rearrangement links TRBV5-6 to TRBJ2-3; 7 bases are shared with TRBD1. The germline V gene encodes CDR1 SGHDT and CDR2 YYEEEE. The CDR3 contains 15 residues. V shed 4 bases and J 0 bases; nucleotides not matched to a gene: 5. The CDR3 is CASSMDRQSTDTQYF. The CDR3 DNA reads as TGTGCCAGCAGCATGGACAGGCAAAGCACAGATACGCAGTATTTT.

This clonotype was detected once. A much larger clone lies a single base off, so this may be a read error. The rearrangement links TRBV20-1 to TRBJ1-2, with a tentative D call TRBD1 (5 bases). The CDR3 sequence is 17 residues long. Germline loops: CDR1 DFQATT, CDR2 SNEGSKA (reference sequence). This CDR3 reads CSTRATGYRQGGYGYTF. The CDR3, as DNA: TGCAGTACTAGAGCCACCGGATACAGGCAGGGAGGATATGGCTACACCTTC.

In the case of this clonotype: A read error may account for a junction end that differs from germline. The rearrangement uses TRBV6-1 and TRBJ2-7; the D is unclear. CDR1 and CDR2 from the germline V gene are MNHNS and SASEGT. The CDR3 is 12 amino acids. The CDR3 nucleotides read TGTGCCAGCACTGCACTACTCTACGAGCAGCACTTC. It yields the protein CASTALLYEQHF.

The chain has TRBV4-1 and TRBJ2-7; 12 bases align to TRBD2. Trimming removed 6 bases from V and 3 bases from J; junction bases left unmatched: 9. This CDR3 has 16 amino acids. CDR1 and CDR2 from the germline V gene are MGHRA and YSYEKL. Written as DNA, the CDR3 is TGCGCCAGCAGTTTCGTGACTAGCGGGAGCCTCTACGAGCAGTACTTC. It encodes CASSFVTSGSLYEQYF.

Note on this clonotype: Just one base apart from a much larger clone, this may be a read error. V usage is TRBV6-5 and J usage is TRBJ1-5; D gene ambiguous. CDR3 length equals 13 residues. Per the germline V gene, CDR1 is MNHEY and CDR2 is SVGAGI. CDR3 nucleotide sequence: TGTGCCGGCAGTTACTCCAGGTATCAGCCCCAGCGTTTT. Residues: CAGSYSRYQPQRF.

As regards this clonotype: Compared with germline, one end of the junction differs, possibly owing to a read error. The chain couples TRBV29-1 to TRBJ2-7; tentatively, D is TRBD1 (6 bases). Germline CDR1 is SQVTM and CDR2 is ANQGSEA. CDR3 length equals 13 residues. CDR3 DNA: TGCAGCGTGCCCGTACAGGGACACTACGAGCAATACTTC. Encoded protein: CSVPVQGHYEQYF.

With respect to this clonotype: No conserved phenylalanine or tryptophan ends this CDR3, so it is likely a read error. CDR3 region: CARSIDYSNQPQHL. Written as DNA, the CDR3 is TGTGCCAGGAGTATAGATTATAGCAATCAGCCCCAGCATCTT. The V gene is TRBV6-5, the J gene TRBJ1-5; D uncertain. This CDR3 spans 14 amino acids. The germline CDR1 and CDR2 sequences are MNHEY and SVGAGI. The V and J ends lost 9 bases and 0 bases respectively, with 12 bases between them.

This clonotype is labeled as large. The chain employs TRBV11-1 and TRBJ1-3; D uncertain. V was pared by 2 bases and J by 0 bases, with 5 bases between. The CDR3 length is 14 residues. Germline assignment: CDR1 SGHAT and CDR2 FQDESV (reference sequence). The chain's CDR3 is CASSLSISGNTIYF. In DNA, the CDR3 is TGTGCCAGCAGCTTATCGATCTCTGGAAACACCATATATTTT.

This clonotype was seen a single time. No conserved phenylalanine or tryptophan ends this CDR3, so it is likely a read error. The V gene is TRBV20-1, the J gene TRBJ2-5; D is tentatively TRBD1 or TRBD2 (5 bases each). Germline V lookup: CDR1 DFQATT, CDR2 SNEGSKA (reference sequence). This CDR3 contains 16 residues. The V end was cut by 3 bases, the J end by 7 bases, with 24 bases between. CDR3 coding DNA: TGCAGTGCTAGTTATTTAACCGGGACCACTTTGGTGACCCAGTACTCC. Its protein is CSASYLTGTTLVTQYS.

To note about this clonotype: An end of the junction does not agree with germline; a read error may underlie this. This chain joins TRBV6-1 and TRBJ1-5, with D maybe TRBD1 (5 bases). Germline V gene sequence: CDR1 MNHNS, CDR2 SASEGT. The CDR3 sequence is 12 residues long. For the CDR3, the DNA is TGTGCCAGCAGAAGAGGGGACCAGCCCCATCATTTC. Protein sequence: CASRRGDQPHHF.

Turning to this clonotype: A much bigger clone sits one base away, suggesting this may be a read error. The rearrangement links TRBV20-1 to TRBJ2-7, with 12 bases identical to TRBD2. Trimming at V came to 5 bases and at J to 4 bases, leaving 6 bases not matched to a gene. Germline loops: CDR1 DFQATT, CDR2 SNEGSKA (reference sequence). There are 14 residues in the CDR3. The CDR3 DNA sequence: TGCAGTGCTCTCGGGACTAGCGGGCGATACGAGCAGTACTTC. It encodes CSALGTSGRYEQYF.

Details on this clonotype: A junction boundary mismatches the germline segment, possibly from a read error. The rearrangement uses TRBV7-8 and TRBJ2-7; D is unresolved. The CDR3 length is 13 residues. The germline V gene encodes CDR1 SGHVS and CDR2 FQNEAQ. CDR3 loop: CASSLELAYDQYF. The DNA of the CDR3 is TGTGCCAGCAGCTTAGAACTGGCATACGACCAGTACTTC.

Remarks on this clonotype: One end of the junction does not line up with germline, which may come from a read error. The chain combines TRBV5-6 with TRBJ2-4; maybe TRBD1 (6 bases). CDR3 length equals 13 residues. The germline V gene has CDR1 SGHDT and CDR2 YYEEEE. The DNA of the CDR3 is TGTACCAGCAGGGGACGGATCCAAAACATTCAGTACTTC. Amino acids: CTSRGRIQNIQYF.

The V call is TRBV29-1, the J call TRBJ1-1; D gene unclear. Germline CDR1 and CDR2: SQVTM and ANQGSEA. V lost 2 bases and J 7 bases, leaving 8 bases between the germline ends. The CDR3 totals 11 residues. CDR3 sequence: CSVEWRFEAFF. CDR3 in DNA: TGCAGCGTTGAATGGCGCTTTGAAGCTTTCTTT.

This clonotype was seen at least ten times. This chain joins TRBV20-1 and TRBJ2-1; 7 bases are a match to TRBD2. The CDR3 spans 16 residues. The germline V gene encodes CDR1 DFQATT and CDR2 SNEGSKA (reference sequence). The V gene end was trimmed by 3 bases and the J gene end by 12 bases; junction bases not matched to a gene: 20. The CDR3 loop reads CSARAPLGLADSGQFF. The CDR3 DNA sequence: TGCAGTGCTAGGGCCCCCCTAGGGCTAGCGGATTCCGGGCAGTTCTTC.

With regard to this clonotype: This clone may be a read error of a much larger clone one base away. The conserved phenylalanine or tryptophan normally closing the CDR3 is absent here, so this likely arose from a read error. CDR3 amino acids: CASSLAGGISYEQYS. In DNA form, the CDR3 reads TGTGCCAGCAGCTTGGCAGGGGGAATCAGCTACGAGCAGTACTCC. V usage is TRBV7-9 and J usage is TRBJ2-7, with TRBD1 matching 7 bases. Trimming took 3 bases from V and 3 from J; bases not matched to a gene: 8. The CDR3 has 15 amino acids. The V gene's germline CDR1 is SEHNR and CDR2 FQNEAQ (reference sequence).

This chain links TRBV4-2 with TRBJ2-1, with TRBD1 matching over 7 bases. The DNA matches TRBJ2-7 better at its end, which makes the J call doubtful. Germline assignment: CDR1 LGHNA and CDR2 YNFKEQ. This CDR3 comprises 14 residues. CDR3 nucleotide sequence: TGTGCCAGCAGCCAAGCCGTAGGGGGCGGGGAGCAGTACTTC. Encoded protein: CASSQAVGGGEQYF.

Ten or more counts support this clonotype. The chain combines TRBV20-1 with TRBJ2-2; TRBD2 agrees at 8 bases. The germline gives CDR1 DFQATT, CDR2 SNEGSKA (reference sequence). The CDR3 extends over 15 amino acids. Unmatched junction bases numbered 9, after V lost 4 bases and J lost 5 bases. The CDR3 DNA sequence: TGCAGTGCTACAAGAGCGGGAGAGGAAACCGGGGAGCTGTTTTTT. This translates into CSATRAGEETGELFF.

Comment on this clonotype: One end of the junction fails to match germline, which may point to a read error. V is TRBV5-6 and J is TRBJ2-7; D is perhaps TRBD1 or TRBD2 (5 bases each). This CDR3 contains 11 residues. Germline CDR1 and CDR2: SGHDT and YYEEEE. CDR3 coding DNA: TGTGGCAGCAACCTGGGGACCGAGGAGTACTTC. Translation: CGSNLGTEEYF.

Note on this clonotype: No conserved phenylalanine or tryptophan ends this CDR3, so it is likely a read error. The DNA is omitted, as the CDR3 cannot be located on it reliably, and the CDR3 follows TCRdb's listing. The rearrangement uses TRBV29-1 and TRBJ2-7; no DNA check was done on the table's D call, TRBD1. The CDR3 length equals 13 residues, ends included. Germline assignment: CDR1 SQVTM and CDR2 ANQGSEA. CDR3 residues: CSVDLDRGCEQYL.

The sample holds a few counts of this clonotype. This chain's CDR3 is CASDRETNYGYTF. DNA for the CDR3: TGTGCCAGCGATCGGGAAACTAACTATGGCTACACCTTC. The V gene is TRBV6-1, the J gene TRBJ1-2; D call uncertain. V lost 8 bases to trimming and J lost 0 bases, with 10 bases between them. CDR1 MNHNS and CDR2 SASEGT come from the germline V gene. The CDR3 consists of 13 residues.

At least ten counts were recorded for this clonotype. The V call is TRBV10-3, the J call TRBJ2-1, with 8 bases identical to TRBD2. The CDR3 has 14 amino acids. CDR1 is ENHRY and CDR2 is SYGVKD in the germline V gene. V lost 2 bases and J lost 8; bases outside the gene matches: 5. CDR3 bases: TGTGCCATCAGTGAGGGTCGGGAGGGCGATGAGCAGTTCTTC. This gives the protein CAISEGREGDEQFF.